This T cell receptor (beta chain) was sequenced for a study of a mutant IDH1 vaccine in newly diagnosed glioma. Study-wide background: The earlier regimen, radiotherapy, temozolomide, or both, was most often both.

Generated by immunoSEQ multiplex PCR, the TCRdb table keeps only in-frame clones and is missing some. The data show tens of thousands of clones, roughly 80% seen once. Specified time point: baseline, week 1 (first vaccination visit). Indicated treatment: pre-vaccination baseline after standard-of-care therapy. In germline, CDR1 is MGHDK, CDR2 SYGVNS. The V segment lost 9 bases and the J segment 3 bases; nucleotides outside the gene matches: 15. The CDR3 has 16 residues. V is TRBV25-1 and J is TRBJ1-2; 8 bases are a match to TRBD1. The clonotype comes from a woman between 40 and 55 years old with glioma. The starting material was PBMCs, obtained from a glioma patient treated with radiotherapy, temozolomide or both. The CDR3 sequence is CASAHRGIGKDYGYTF. The CDR3 DNA sequence: TGTGCCAGTGCCCACAGGGGGATCGGGAAAGACTATGGCTACACCTTC.